The sequence of this T cell receptor (beta chain) was determined in a study of a mutant IDH1 vaccine in newly diagnosed glioma. Study-level information: Across weeks 1, 3, 5, 7, 11, 15, 19 and 23, patients received a vaccination each time, eight in all.

With regard to this clone: Antigen unknown.

Time point given: week 11, during vaccination. The study gave 300 ug of mutant IDH1 20-mer peptide per vaccine dose, with topical imiquimod. The V segment lost 5 bases and the J segment 6 bases; nucleotides outside the gene matches: 7. The CDR3 has 15 amino acids. Germline assignment: CDR1 LNHNV and CDR2 YYDKDF (reference sequence). Some clones are missing from TCRdb's copy, which holds only in-frame ones; the method was immunoSEQ multiplex PCR. The data contain about 64,000 clones, about 81% of them singletons. Material: PBMCs, obtained from a glioma patient whose treatment included an IDH1 peptide vaccine. This receptor was obtained from a woman aged 45-59 years with glioma. The chain carries TRBV15 and TRBJ1-1; TRBD1 agrees at 12 bases. This CDR3 is CATSGRGQGAAEAFF. DNA of the CDR3: TGTGCCACCAGCGGACGGGGACAGGGGGCGGCTGAAGCTTTCTTT.